The rows below give T cell receptor beta chains drawn from one sample of a study of radiation and T cells in renal cell carcinoma. The protocol was immunoSEQ multiplex PCR, while the TCRdb copy is restricted to in-frame clones and leaves out a portion. This sample yields roughly 150,000 clones, of which roughly 90% are seen a single time; over 10% belongs to the top ten. Sequencing was performed on blood, taken from a patient whose treatment included radiotherapy and nephrectomy. The receptors come from a woman aged 45-65 years with renal cell carcinoma. Each CDR3 is given with its conserved first and last residue.

TRBV5-1 CASSLGQGETQYF
TRBV30 CAWAGGDPWETQYF
TRBV4-1 CASSQSGTGAGNTIYF
TRBV19 CASSTRGLDTQYF
TRBV7-2 CASSLGGTPDEQYF
TRBV9 CASKPHSGDNSPLHF
TRBV9 CASSVGRDTQYF
TRBV6-1 CASSEGTGGTDTQYF
TRBV19 CASTVDRNTEAFF
TRBV5-1 CASSYTVADEAFF
TRBV7-3 CASSPTKLAAGELFF
TRBV6-5 CASRYSGADRRTF
TRBV4-3 CASSQDRSYEQYF
TRBV7-3 CASSRYGTRGETQYF
TRBV7-3 CASSPRTDFLPYSNQPQHF
TRBV19 CASSRGTESNQPQHF
TRBV7-3 CASSSAASTDTQYF
TRBV6-6 CASFQVFPGELFF
TRBV5-1 CASRPTGSGNTIYF
TRBV15 CATSREGKAAQYF
TRBV5-1 CASSASDPGRYEQYF
TRBV7-9 CASSLGGLNEKLFF
TRBV7-2 CASSLERSYNEQFF
TRBV11-2 CASSLVPTNEKLFF
TRBV6-5 CASRATTTNEKLFF
TRBV9 CASSHPDGDRGHYGYTF
TRBV4-2 CASSQGGTGWNQPQHF